This T cell receptor (beta chain) is from a study of shared clonotypes between healthy human individuals. Whole-study context: The donors, a couple of women and three men, were aged 18 to 49.

Donors were healthy HIV-negative adults without recent acute infections or vaccinations. Germline V gives CDR1 SGDLS, CDR2 YYNGEE. The V gene end was trimmed by 4 bases and the J gene end by 8 bases; junction bases not matched to a gene: 13. The CDR3 sequence is 15 residues long. The data were produced by immunoSEQ multiplex PCR, yet TCRdb's version contains in-frame clones alone and is incomplete. The sample has approximately 2.5 million clones; over 85% are singletons. V usage is TRBV9 and J usage is TRBJ1-2; TRBD1 aligns across 8 bases. Sequencing was carried out using naive CD4+ T cells from PBMCs. The subset is: CD45RA+ positively selected. This TCR came from a man between 18 and 29 years old in good health. Some clones in this sample may be carry-over from other donors' samples. CDR3 protein: CASSWSQGAHKGYTF. For the CDR3, the DNA is TGTGCCAGCAGCTGGAGTCAGGGGGCGCATAAGGGCTACACCTTC.